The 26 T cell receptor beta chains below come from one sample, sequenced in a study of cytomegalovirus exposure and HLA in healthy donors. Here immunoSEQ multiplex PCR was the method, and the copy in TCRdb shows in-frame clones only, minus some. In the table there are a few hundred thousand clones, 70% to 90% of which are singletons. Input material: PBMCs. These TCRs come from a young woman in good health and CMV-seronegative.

CDR3 amino acids: CASSLLDVGLAGPFYNEQFF. The CDR3, as DNA: TGCGCCAGCAGTCTTCTCGATGTGGGACTAGCGGGACCTTTCTACAATGAGCAGTTCTTC. The chain couples TRBV23-1 to TRBJ2-1; 13 nucleotides match TRBD2. TRBV23-1 is an open reading frame, and its role is uncertain. Trimming removed 4 bases from V and 3 bases from J; junction bases left unmatched: 15. The CDR3 is 20 residues long.

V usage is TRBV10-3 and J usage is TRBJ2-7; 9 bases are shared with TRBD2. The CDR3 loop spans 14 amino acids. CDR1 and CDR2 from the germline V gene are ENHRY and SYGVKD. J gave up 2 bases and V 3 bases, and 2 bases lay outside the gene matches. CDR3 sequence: CAISDKRGAYEQYF. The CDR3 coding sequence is TGTGCCATCAGTGACAAGCGGGGGGCCTACGAGCAGTACTTC.

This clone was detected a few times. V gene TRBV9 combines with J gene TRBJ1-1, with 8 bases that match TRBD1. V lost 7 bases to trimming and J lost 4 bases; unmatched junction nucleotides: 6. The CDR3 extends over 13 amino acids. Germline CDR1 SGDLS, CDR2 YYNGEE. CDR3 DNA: TGTGCCAGCGGACAGGGAGTGGGCACTGAAGCTTTCTTT. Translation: CASGQGVGTEAFF.

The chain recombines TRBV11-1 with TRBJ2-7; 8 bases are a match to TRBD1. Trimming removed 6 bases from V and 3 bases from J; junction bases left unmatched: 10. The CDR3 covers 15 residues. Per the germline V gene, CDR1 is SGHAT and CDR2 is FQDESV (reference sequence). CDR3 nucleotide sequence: TGTGCCAGCAGTTTAAACCCCGGGACAGGCTACGAGCAGTACTTC. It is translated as CASSLNPGTGYEQYF.

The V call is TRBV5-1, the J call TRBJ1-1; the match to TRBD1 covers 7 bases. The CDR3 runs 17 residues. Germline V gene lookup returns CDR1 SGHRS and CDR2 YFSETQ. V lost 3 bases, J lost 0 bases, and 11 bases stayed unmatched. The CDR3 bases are TGCGCCAGCAGCTCCCGCGGGGACAGCCCCATGAACACTGAAGCTTTCTTT. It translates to CASSSRGDSPMNTEAFF.

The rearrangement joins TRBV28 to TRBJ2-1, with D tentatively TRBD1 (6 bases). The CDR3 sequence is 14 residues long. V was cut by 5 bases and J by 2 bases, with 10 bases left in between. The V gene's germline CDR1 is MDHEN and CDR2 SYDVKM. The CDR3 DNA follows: TGTGCCAGCAGTCCAGGGGACCCCTACAATGAGCAGTTCTTC. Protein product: CASSPGDPYNEQFF. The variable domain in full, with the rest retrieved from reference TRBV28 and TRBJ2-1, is DVKVTQSSRYLVKRTGEKVFLECVQDMDHENMFWYRQDPGLGLRLIYFSYDVKMKEKGDIPEGYSVSREKKERFSLILESASTNQTSMYLCASSPGDPYNEQFFGPGTRLTVL.

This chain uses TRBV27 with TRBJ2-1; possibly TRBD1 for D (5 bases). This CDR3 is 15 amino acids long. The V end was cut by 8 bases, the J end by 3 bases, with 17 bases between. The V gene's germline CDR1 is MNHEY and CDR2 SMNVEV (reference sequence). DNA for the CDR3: TGTGCCAGCCTTGGGGCGGACGGCGACTACAATGAGCAGTTCTTC. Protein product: CASLGADGDYNEQFF.

The CDR3 sequence is CVRMNPGQPFHAAGANVLTF. CDR3 DNA sequence: TGTGTCAGAATGAATCCGGGACAGCCCTTTCACGCAGCTGGGGCCAACGTCCTGACTTTC. The chain joins TRBV7-5 to TRBJ2-6; TRBD1, as called in the table, went unchecked against the DNA. TRBV7-5 is shown as a pseudogene. The CDR3 is made up of 20 amino acids.

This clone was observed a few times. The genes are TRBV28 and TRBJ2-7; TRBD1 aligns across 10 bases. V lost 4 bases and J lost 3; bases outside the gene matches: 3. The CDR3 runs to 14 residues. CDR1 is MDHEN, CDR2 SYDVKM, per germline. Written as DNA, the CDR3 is TGTGCCAGCAGTTCCGGGACAGGGGTCTACGAGCAGTACTTC. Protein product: CASSSGTGVYEQYF. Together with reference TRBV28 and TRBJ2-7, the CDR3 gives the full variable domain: DVKVTQSSRYLVKRTGEKVFLECVQDMDHENMFWYRQDPGLGLRLIYFSYDVKMKEKGDIPEGYSVSREKKERFSLILESASTNQTSMYLCASSSGTGVYEQYFGPGTRLTVT.

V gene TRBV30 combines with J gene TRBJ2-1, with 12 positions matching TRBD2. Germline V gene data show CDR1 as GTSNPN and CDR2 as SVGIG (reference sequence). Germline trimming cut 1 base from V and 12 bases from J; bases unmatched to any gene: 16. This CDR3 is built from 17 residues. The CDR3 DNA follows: TGTGCCTGGAGTGGCCTTATGGCTAGCGGGGGGGCCTTTGGGCAGTTCTTC. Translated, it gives CAWSGLMASGGAFGQFF.

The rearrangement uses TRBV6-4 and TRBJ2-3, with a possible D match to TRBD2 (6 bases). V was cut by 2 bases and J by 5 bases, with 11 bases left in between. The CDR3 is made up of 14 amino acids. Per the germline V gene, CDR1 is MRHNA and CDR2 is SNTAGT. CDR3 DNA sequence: TGTGCCAGCAGTGACGGGCAGGGAGGAGATACGCAGTATTTT. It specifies CASSDGQGGDTQYF.

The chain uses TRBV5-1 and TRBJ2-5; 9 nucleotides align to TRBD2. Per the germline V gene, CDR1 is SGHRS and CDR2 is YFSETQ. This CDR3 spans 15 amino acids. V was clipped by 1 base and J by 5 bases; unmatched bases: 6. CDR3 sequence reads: CASSLRRGGPETQYF. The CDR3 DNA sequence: TGCGCCAGCAGCTTGAGGCGGGGGGGCCCGGAGACCCAGTACTTC. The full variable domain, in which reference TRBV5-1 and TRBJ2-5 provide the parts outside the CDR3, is KAGVTQTPRYLIKTRGQQVTLSCSPISGHRSVSWYQQTPGQGLQFLFEYFSETQRNKGNFPGRFSGRQFSNSRSEMNVSTLELGDSALYLCASSLRRGGPETQYFGPGTRLLVL.

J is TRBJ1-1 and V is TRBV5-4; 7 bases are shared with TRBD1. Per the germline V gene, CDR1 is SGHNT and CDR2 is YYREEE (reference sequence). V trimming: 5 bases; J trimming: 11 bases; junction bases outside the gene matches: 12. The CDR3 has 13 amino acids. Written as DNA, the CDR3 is TGTGCCAGCAGTCTTTATTCCAGGGGGTGGGCTTTCTTT. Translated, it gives CASSLYSRGWAFF. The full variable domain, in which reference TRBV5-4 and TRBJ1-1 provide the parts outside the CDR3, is ETGVTQSPTHLIKTRGQQVTLRCSSQSGHNTVSWYQQALGQGPQFIFQYYREEENGRGNFPPRFSGLQFPNYSSELNVNALELDDSALYLCASSLYSRGWAFFGQGTRLTVV.

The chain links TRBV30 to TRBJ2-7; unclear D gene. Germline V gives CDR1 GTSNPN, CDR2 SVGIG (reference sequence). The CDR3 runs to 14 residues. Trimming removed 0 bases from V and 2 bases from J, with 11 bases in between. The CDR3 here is CAWSVLVTPYEQYF. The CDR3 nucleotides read TGTGCCTGGAGTGTACTGGTAACCCCCTACGAGCAGTACTTC.

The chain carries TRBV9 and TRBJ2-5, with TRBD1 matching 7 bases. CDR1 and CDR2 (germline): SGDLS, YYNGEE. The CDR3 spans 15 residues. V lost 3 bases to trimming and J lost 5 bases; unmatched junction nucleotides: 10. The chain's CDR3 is CASSGRDRTEETQYF. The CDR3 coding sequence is TGTGCCAGCAGCGGTCGGGACAGAACGGAGGAGACCCAGTACTTC.

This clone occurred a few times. The CDR3 region is CASSLASGSVTDTQYF. The CDR3 nucleotides read TGCGCCAGCAGCTTGGCTAGCGGGAGCGTTACAGATACGCAGTATTTT. The chain carries TRBV5-1 and TRBJ2-3; 10 nucleotides agree with TRBD2. Unmatched junction bases numbered 4, after V lost 0 bases and J lost 3 bases. Germline CDR1 and CDR2: SGHRS and YFSETQ. The CDR3 runs 16 residues.

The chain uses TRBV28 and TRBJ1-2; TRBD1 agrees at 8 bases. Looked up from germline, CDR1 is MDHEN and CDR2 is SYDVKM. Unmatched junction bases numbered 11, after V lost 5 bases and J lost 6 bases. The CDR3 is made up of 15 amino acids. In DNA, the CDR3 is TGTGCCAGCAGTCCCGGACCGGGACAGGAAAATGGCTACACCTTC. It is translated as CASSPGPGQENGYTF.

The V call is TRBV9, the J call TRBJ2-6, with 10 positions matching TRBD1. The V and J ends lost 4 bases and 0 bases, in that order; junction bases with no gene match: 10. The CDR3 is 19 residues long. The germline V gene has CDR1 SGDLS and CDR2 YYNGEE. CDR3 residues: CASSLNPRTGGSGANVLTF. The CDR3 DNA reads TGTGCCAGCAGCCTCAATCCCCGGACAGGGGGCTCTGGGGCCAACGTCCTGACTTTC.

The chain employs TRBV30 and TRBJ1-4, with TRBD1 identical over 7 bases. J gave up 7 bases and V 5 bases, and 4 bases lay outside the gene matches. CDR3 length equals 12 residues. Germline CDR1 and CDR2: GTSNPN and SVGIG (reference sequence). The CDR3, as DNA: TGTGCCTGGGACAGGGAGCGTGAAAAACTGTTTTTT. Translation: CAWDREREKLFF.

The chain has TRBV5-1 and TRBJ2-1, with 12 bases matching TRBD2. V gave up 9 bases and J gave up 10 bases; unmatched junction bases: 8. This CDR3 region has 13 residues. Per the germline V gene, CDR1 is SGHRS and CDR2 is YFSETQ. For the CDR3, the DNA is TGCGCCATCCGGACTAGCGGGACCAAGGAGCAGTTCTTC. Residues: CAIRTSGTKEQFF.

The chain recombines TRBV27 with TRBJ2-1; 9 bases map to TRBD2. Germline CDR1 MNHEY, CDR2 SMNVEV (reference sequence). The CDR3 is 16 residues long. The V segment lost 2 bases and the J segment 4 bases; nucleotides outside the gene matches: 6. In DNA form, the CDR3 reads TGTGCCAGCAGTTTACGAGCGGGAGGCCTATACAATGAGCAGTTCTTC. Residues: CASSLRAGGLYNEQFF.

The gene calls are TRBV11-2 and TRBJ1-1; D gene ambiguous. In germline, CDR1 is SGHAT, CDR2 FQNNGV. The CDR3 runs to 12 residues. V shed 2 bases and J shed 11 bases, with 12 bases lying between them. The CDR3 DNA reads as TGTGCCAGCAGCTTAATCGTGGAGACGGCTTTCTTT. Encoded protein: CASSLIVETAFF.

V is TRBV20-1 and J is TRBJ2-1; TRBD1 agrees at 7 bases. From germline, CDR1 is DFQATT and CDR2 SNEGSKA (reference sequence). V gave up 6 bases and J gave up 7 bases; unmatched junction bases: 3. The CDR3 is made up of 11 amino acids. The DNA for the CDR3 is TGCAGTGCCAGACAGGGAAATGAGCAGTTCTTC. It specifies CSARQGNEQFF.

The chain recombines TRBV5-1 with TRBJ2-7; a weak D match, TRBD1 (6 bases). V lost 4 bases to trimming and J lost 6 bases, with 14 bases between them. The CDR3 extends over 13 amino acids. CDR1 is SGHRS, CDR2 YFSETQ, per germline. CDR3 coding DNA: TGCGCCAGCAGCCCGGCCGGGACAATCGAGCAGTACTTC. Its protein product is CASSPAGTIEQYF.

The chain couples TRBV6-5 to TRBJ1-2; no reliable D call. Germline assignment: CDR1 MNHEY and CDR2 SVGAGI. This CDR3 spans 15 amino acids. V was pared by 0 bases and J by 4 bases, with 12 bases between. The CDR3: CASSYSIGVGYGYTF. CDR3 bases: TGTGCCAGCAGTTACTCCATAGGAGTGGGCTATGGCTACACCTTC.

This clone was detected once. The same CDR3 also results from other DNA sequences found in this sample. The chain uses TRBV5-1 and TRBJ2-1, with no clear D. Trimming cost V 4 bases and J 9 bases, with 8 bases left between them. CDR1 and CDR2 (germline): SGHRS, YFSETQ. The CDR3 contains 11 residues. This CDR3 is CASSLEREQFF. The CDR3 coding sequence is TGCGCCAGCAGCCTGGAGCGTGAGCAGTTCTTC.